This TCR beta chain was sequenced during a study of blood T cells in healthy people across ages. As for the study in general: Researchers report that template switching captured about one barcoded beta molecule per two T cells.

The CDR3 contains 16 residues. CDR1 is DFQATT and CDR2 is SNEGSKA in the germline V gene (reference sequence). Donors were systemically healthy Caucasian individuals from Russia aged 6 to 90 years. Using a J-beta primer mix together with a sample-barcoded 5' primer, a second PCR was run for roughly 7 to 12 cycles. TCRdb itself ran the 5' RACE reads through MiXCR, one entry per CDR3 protein. The sample contains about 1,000,000 distinct CDR3 sequences, under 45% of which appear only once. Concerning this clonotype: A read error may account for a junction end that differs from germline.

Input material: blood. The TCR sequence derives from a woman in her sixties in good health. The gene calls are TRBV20-1 and TRBJ2-7; 11 bases fit TRBD2. This chain's CDR3 is CSAFGQGALAGVEQYF. CDR3 in DNA: TGTAGTGCTTTCGGCCAGGGGGCACTAGCGGGAGTCGAGCAGTACTTC.